Each of the 25 T cell receptor beta chains below was sequenced from the same sample in a study of identical twins. TCRdb used MiXCR to reprocess the 5' RACE reads, holding one entry per CDR3 protein. The sample yields 200,000 to 250,000 distinct CDR3 sequences, 7% seen once. These data were also filed under a second study, of yellow fever vaccine responses in identical twins.

The material sequenced was memory (CD45RO+) T cells sorted from blood. All receptors derive from a woman in her late teens or twenties in good health.

The chain employs TRBV5-5 and TRBJ2-2; D possibly corresponds to TRBD2 (6 bases). Germline CDR1 reads SGHKS; CDR2 reads YYEKEE (reference sequence). CDR3 length: 15 amino acids. The germline V and J ends were trimmed by 0 bases and 7 bases, with 13 bases remaining between them. The CDR3 nucleotides are TGTGCCAGCAGCTTGGAATCTAGCGTGGGCGGGGAGCTGTTTTTT. Protein product: CASSLESSVGGELFF.

This clonotype came up a few times. The V call is TRBV27, the J call TRBJ2-7; 14 bases match TRBD2. The CDR3 runs to 16 residues. Unmatched junction bases numbered 6, after V lost 4 bases and J lost 4 bases. Germline CDR1 reads MNHEY; CDR2 reads SMNVEV (reference sequence). CDR3 sequence reads: CASSSGTSGRGYEQYF. The CDR3 coding sequence is TGTGCCAGCAGTTCCGGGACTAGCGGGAGAGGGTACGAGCAGTACTTC.

The CDR3: CSARDVSGGKEQFF. CDR3 in DNA: TGCAGTGCTAGAGATGTGTCTGGCGGGAAGGAGCAGTTCTTC. This chain connects TRBV20-1 to TRBJ2-1, with a weak D call TRBD2 (6 bases). Germline-derived CDR1 and CDR2 are DFQATT and SNEGSKA (reference sequence). V was pared by 0 bases and J by 10 bases, with 16 bases between. CDR3 length equals 14 residues.

This clonotype occurred a few times. This chain uses TRBV10-3 with TRBJ1-1; the D gene is possibly TRBD1 (5 bases). In germline, CDR1 is ENHRY, CDR2 SYGVKD. This CDR3 region has 13 residues. V dropped 6 bases and J dropped 2 bases, with 10 bases sitting between them. In DNA, the CDR3 is TGTGCCATCAGACCCGACAGAAACACTGAAGCTTTCTTT. Translating gives CAIRPDRNTEAFF.

This clonotype was counted ten times or more. This chain joins TRBV4-1 and TRBJ2-5; D not resolved. Trimming left V 0 bases short and J 2 bases short, with 10 bases between. The CDR3 is 15 amino acids. Germline V gene lookup returns CDR1 MGHRA and CDR2 YSYEKL. Written as DNA, the CDR3 is TGCGCCAGCAGCCAAGATCGTGGGCGACAAGAGACCCAGTACTTC. This codes for CASSQDRGRQETQYF.

This chain uses TRBV7-8 with TRBJ2-3, with 9 nucleotides matching TRBD2. Germline CDR1 and CDR2: SGHVS and FQNEAQ. With V trimmed by 5 bases and J by 0 bases, 6 bases remained unmatched. The CDR3 runs 16 residues. The CDR3 DNA reads TGTGCCAGCAGCAGCTCTAGCGGGGTTAGCACAGATACGCAGTATTTT. Protein sequence: CASSSSSGVSTDTQYF.

This clonotype occurred many times. The chain joins TRBV12-3 or TRBV12-4 to TRBJ1-2; D uncertain. With 6 bases removed from V and 4 bases from J, the gap between germline ends came to 6 bases. The CDR3 covers 11 residues. The chain's CDR3 is CASSRGYGYTF. In DNA form, the CDR3 reads TGTGCCAGCAGCCGGGGCTATGGCTACACCTTC.

This clonotype was seen a few times. The rearrangement uses TRBV5-6 and TRBJ2-6, with TRBD1 identical over 7 bases. This CDR3 spans 15 amino acids. Per the germline V gene, CDR1 is SGHDT and CDR2 is YYEEEE. Losses at the gene ends were 5 bases for V and 3 bases for J; bases not matched to a gene: 5. The CDR3 nucleotides read TGTGCCAGCAGTTACAGGGGTGGTGGGGCCAACGTCCTGACTTTC. Translation gives CASSYRGGGANVLTF.

This clonotype appeared many times. The chain joins TRBV29-1 to TRBJ2-5; 12 positions agree with TRBD2. The CDR3 runs 14 residues. The germline V gene has CDR1 SQVTM and CDR2 ANQGSEA. With 8 bases clipped from V and 5 bases from J, the junction kept 9 bases outside the gene matches. Written as DNA, the CDR3 is TGCAGCCTTTTCACTAGCGGGGGGTTGGAGACCCAGTACTTC. Protein: CSLFTSGGLETQYF.

The sample holds a few counts of this clonotype. The V and J genes are TRBV7-2 and TRBJ2-5; D tentatively fits TRBD1 or TRBD2 (6 bases each). The CDR3 sequence is 12 residues long. V was clipped by 4 bases and J by 5 bases, with 8 bases between them. The germline gives CDR1 SGHTA, CDR2 FQGNSA. This chain's CDR3 is CASSWGAETQYF. CDR3 DNA: TGTGCCAGCAGCTGGGGGGCGGAGACCCAGTACTTC.

This chain's CDR3 is CASSFQGTHTDTQYF. CDR3 nucleotide sequence: TGTGCCAGCTCATTCCAGGGGACGCACACAGATACGCAGTATTTT. The chain combines TRBV18 with TRBJ2-3, with D maybe TRBD1 (6 bases). Germline V gene sequence: CDR1 KGHSH, CDR2 LQKENI. V was trimmed by 5 bases and J by 2 bases, leaving 14 bases between them. The length of the CDR3 is 15 residues.

This sequence joins TRBV7-6 and TRBJ2-1; D is possibly TRBD1 (6 bases). CDR1 and CDR2 (germline): SGHVS, FNYEAQ. The CDR3 sequence is 16 residues long. V lost 0 bases and J lost 6, with 15 bases in between. The CDR3 protein is CASSLATGYFPNEQFF. CDR3 DNA: TGTGCCAGCAGCTTAGCGACAGGTTATTTCCCCAATGAGCAGTTCTTC.

The V call is TRBV5-1, the J call TRBJ2-5; TRBD2 agrees at 9 bases. This CDR3 has 15 amino acids. V was clipped by 4 bases and J by 4 bases; unmatched bases: 8. The germline gives CDR1 SGHRS, CDR2 YFSETQ. In DNA, the CDR3 is TGCGCCAGCAGCCCAAGCGGGGGGCTCCGAGAGACCCAGTACTTC. Translation gives CASSPSGGLRETQYF.

This clonotype was counted between two and nine times. The chain couples TRBV28 to TRBJ2-2; 7 nucleotides line up with TRBD2. Germline loops: CDR1 MDHEN, CDR2 SYDVKM. The J segment lost 8 bases and the V segment lost 2 bases, leaving 2 bases of the junction unmatched. CDR3 size: 13 residues. The CDR3 is CASSLKRGGELFF. CDR3 DNA sequence: TGTGCCAGCAGTTTAAAGCGGGGTGGGGAGCTGTTTTTT.

This clonotype was counted at least ten times. This rearrangement joins TRBV20-1 to TRBJ2-5; 10 bases fit TRBD1. Germline V lookup: CDR1 DFQATT, CDR2 SNEGSKA (reference sequence). V shed 1 base and J 8 bases; nucleotides not matched to a gene: 10. This CDR3 has 15 residues. The CDR3 sequence: CSARGQGAMSETQYF. The CDR3 DNA reads as TGCAGTGCTAGAGGACAGGGGGCGATGTCAGAAACCCAGTACTTC.

This clonotype was detected only a few times. This sequence joins TRBV6-5 and TRBJ1-2; D is unclear. V was cut by 4 bases and J by 3 bases, with 18 bases left in between. Germline assignment: CDR1 MNHEY and CDR2 SVGAGI. The CDR3 contains 16 residues. CDR3 sequence reads: CASSSPRHPRDYGYTF. The CDR3 DNA reads TGTGCCAGCAGTTCCCCACGACACCCGCGGGACTATGGCTACACCTTC.

At least ten counts were recorded for this clonotype. The chain has TRBV20-1 and TRBJ1-2; tentative D call: TRBD1 (5 bases). In germline, CDR1 is DFQATT, CDR2 SNEGSKA (reference sequence). CDR3 length: 12 residues. With 3 bases removed from V and 7 bases from J, the gap between germline ends came to 12 bases. Written as DNA, the CDR3 is TGCAGTGCTAGTGCTCAGGGACTTGGCTACACCTTC. It encodes CSASAQGLGYTF.

This clonotype was observed at least ten times. The CDR3 nucleotides are TGCGCCAGCACCCTCGGGCAGGGGGATGGAAACACCATATATTTT. Translation gives CASTLGQGDGNTIYF. The chain couples TRBV4-1 to TRBJ1-3; 7 bases line up with TRBD1. The V gene's germline CDR1 is MGHRA and CDR2 YSYEKL. The CDR3 covers 15 residues. The V and J ends lost 7 bases and 3 bases, in that order; junction bases with no gene match: 9.

This clonotype has ten or more counts. This chain joins TRBV11-2 and TRBJ2-1; D unclear. The CDR3 totals 12 residues. V was clipped by 0 bases and J by 11 bases, with 8 bases between them. Per germline, CDR1 SGHAT and CDR2 FQNNGV. The CDR3 DNA follows: TGTGCCAGCAGCTTAGATCTGGATAAGCAGTTCTTC. The encoded protein is CASSLDLDKQFF.

This clonotype was seen at least ten times. This chain links TRBV5-4 with TRBJ2-1, with D hard to call. CDR1 and CDR2 (germline): SGHNT, YYREEE (reference sequence). The germline V and J ends were trimmed by 1 base and 5 bases, with 7 bases remaining between them. The CDR3 contains 13 residues. The CDR3 sequence: CASSLPSNNEQFF. In DNA, the CDR3 is TGTGCCAGCAGCTTGCCGTCAAACAATGAGCAGTTCTTC.

This clonotype was detected a few times. The chain recombines TRBV6-1 with TRBJ2-6; no reliable D call. V lost 5 bases and J 0 bases, leaving 8 bases between the germline ends. The CDR3 extends over 15 amino acids. The germline gives CDR1 MNHNS, CDR2 SASEGT. CDR3 bases: TGTGCCAGCAGTCCCGTCTCCTCTGGGGCCAACGTCCTGACTTTC. Amino acid sequence: CASSPVSSGANVLTF.

The sample holds many counts of this clonotype. The chain combines TRBV12-3 or TRBV12-4 with TRBJ2-3; 12 positions match TRBD2. Trimming cost V 4 bases and J 6 bases; bases outside gene matches: 5. CDR3 length: 15 amino acids. This CDR3 reads CASSSLAGGTDTQYF. CDR3 DNA: TGTGCCAGCAGTTCCCTAGCGGGAGGGACGGATACGCAGTATTTT.

This clonotype was picked up a small number of times. The chain carries TRBV6-5 and TRBJ2-5, with D unresolved. Germline CDR1 and CDR2: MNHEY and SVGAGI. The CDR3 sequence is 15 residues long. Trimming removed 0 bases from V and 2 bases from J, with 10 bases in between. The CDR3 reads CASSYSPGPQETQYF. The CDR3 coding sequence is TGTGCCAGCAGTTACTCTCCGGGTCCTCAAGAGACCCAGTACTTC.

This clonotype was found many times. This rearrangement joins TRBV6-5 to TRBJ2-1; D is undetermined. This CDR3 has 12 amino acids. V gave up 7 bases and J gave up 10 bases, with 14 bases separating them. CDR1 is MNHEY, CDR2 SVGAGI, per germline. DNA for the CDR3: TGTGCCAGCAAAGAGGCGGTAGGAGAGCAGTTCTTC. Translation gives CASKEAVGEQFF.

This clonotype showed up just a few times. A single base separates this from a much larger clone, so it may be a read error. This CDR3 fails to terminate in the conserved phenylalanine or tryptophan, so it likely reflects a read error. The rearrangement links TRBV24-1 to TRBJ2-1; maybe TRBD1 (6 bases). Germline V gives CDR1 KGHDR, CDR2 SFDVKD. CDR3 size: 12 residues. V was pared by 6 bases and J by 9 bases, with 11 bases between. CDR3 amino acids: CATSLGRGEQFS. The CDR3 DNA is TGTGCCACCAGTTTGGGCAGGGGTGAGCAGTTCTCC.